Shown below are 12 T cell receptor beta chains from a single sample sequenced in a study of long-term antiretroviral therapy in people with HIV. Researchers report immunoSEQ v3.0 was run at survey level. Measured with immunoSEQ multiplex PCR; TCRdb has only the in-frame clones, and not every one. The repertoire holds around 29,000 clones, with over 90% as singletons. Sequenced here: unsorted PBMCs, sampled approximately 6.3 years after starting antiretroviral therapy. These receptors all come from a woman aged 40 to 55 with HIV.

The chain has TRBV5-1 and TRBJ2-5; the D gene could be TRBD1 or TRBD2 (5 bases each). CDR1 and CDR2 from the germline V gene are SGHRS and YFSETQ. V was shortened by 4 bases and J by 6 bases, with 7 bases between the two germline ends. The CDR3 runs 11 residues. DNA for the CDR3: TGCGCCAGCAGCGAGGGGAAGACCCAGTACTTC. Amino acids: CASSEGKTQYF.

The DNA of the CDR3 is TGTGCCAGCAAGGGCAGGGACGTGGTCGCCGGGGAGCTGTTTTTT. It translates to CASKGRDVVAGELFF. The genes are TRBV6-5 and TRBJ2-2; perhaps D is TRBD1 or TRBD2 (5 bases each). CDR1 is MNHEY and CDR2 is SVGAGI in the germline V gene. The CDR3 runs to 15 residues. V was pared by 7 bases and J by 6 bases, with 18 bases between.

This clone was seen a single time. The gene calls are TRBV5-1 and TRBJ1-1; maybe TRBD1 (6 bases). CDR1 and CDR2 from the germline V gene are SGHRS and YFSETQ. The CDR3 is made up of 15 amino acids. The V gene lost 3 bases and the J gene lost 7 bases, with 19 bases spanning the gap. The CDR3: CASSSGDIRPLEAFF. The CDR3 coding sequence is TGCGCCAGCAGCTCAGGGGACATTCGCCCCCTTGAAGCTTTCTTT. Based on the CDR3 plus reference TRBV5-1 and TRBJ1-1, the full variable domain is KAGVTQTPRYLIKTRGQQVTLSCSPISGHRSVSWYQQTPGQGLQFLFEYFSETQRNKGNFPGRFSGRQFSNSRSEMNVSTLELGDSALYLCASSSGDIRPLEAFFGQGTRLTVV.

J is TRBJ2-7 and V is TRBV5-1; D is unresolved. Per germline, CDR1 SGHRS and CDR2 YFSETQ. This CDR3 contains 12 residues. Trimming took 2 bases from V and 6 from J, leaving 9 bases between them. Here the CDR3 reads CASSFPPFEQYF. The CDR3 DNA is TGCGCCAGCAGCTTCCCTCCCTTCGAGCAGTACTTC.

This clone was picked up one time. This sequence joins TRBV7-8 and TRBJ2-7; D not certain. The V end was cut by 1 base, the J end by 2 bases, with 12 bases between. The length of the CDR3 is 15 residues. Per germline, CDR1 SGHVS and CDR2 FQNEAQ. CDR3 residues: CASSLVSQATYEQYF. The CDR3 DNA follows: TGTGCCAGCAGCTTAGTTAGTCAGGCAACCTACGAGCAGTACTTC.

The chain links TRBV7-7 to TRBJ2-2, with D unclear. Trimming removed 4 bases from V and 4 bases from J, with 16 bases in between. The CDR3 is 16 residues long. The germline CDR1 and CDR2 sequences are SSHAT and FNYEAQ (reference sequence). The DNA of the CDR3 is TGTGCCAGCAGCTCCAGTATATCGTCGGGCACCGGGGAGCTGTTTTTT. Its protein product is CASSSSISSGTGELFF.

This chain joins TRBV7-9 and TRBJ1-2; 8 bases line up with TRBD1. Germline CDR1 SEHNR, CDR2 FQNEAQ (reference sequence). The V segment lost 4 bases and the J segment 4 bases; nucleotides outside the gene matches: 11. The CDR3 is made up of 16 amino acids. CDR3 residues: CASSSETGAGTYGYTF. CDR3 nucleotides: TGTGCCAGCAGCTCGGAGACAGGGGCGGGCACCTATGGCTACACCTTC.

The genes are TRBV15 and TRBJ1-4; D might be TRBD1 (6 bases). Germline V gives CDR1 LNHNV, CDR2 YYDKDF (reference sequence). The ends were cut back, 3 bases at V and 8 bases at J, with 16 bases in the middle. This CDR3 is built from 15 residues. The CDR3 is CATSRAKTGLEKLFF. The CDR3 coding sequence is TGTGCCACCAGCAGGGCCAAGACAGGACTAGAAAAACTGTTTTTT.

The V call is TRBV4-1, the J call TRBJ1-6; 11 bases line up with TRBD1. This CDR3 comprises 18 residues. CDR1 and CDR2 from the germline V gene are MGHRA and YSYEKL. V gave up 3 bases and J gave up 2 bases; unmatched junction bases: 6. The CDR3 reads CASSQSGTGGPYNSPLHF. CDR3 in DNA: TGCGCCAGCAGCCAGTCCGGGACAGGGGGACCCTATAATTCACCCCTCCACTTT.

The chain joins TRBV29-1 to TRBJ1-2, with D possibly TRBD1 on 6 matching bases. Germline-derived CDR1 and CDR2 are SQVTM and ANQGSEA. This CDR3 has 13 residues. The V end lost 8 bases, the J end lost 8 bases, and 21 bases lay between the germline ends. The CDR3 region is CSSSQGPLWGYTF. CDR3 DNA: TGCAGCTCCAGTCAGGGGCCCCTCTGGGGCTACACCTTC.

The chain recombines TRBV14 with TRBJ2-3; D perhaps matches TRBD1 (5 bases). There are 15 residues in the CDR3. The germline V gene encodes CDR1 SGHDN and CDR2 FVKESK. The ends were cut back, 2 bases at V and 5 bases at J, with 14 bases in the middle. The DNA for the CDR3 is TGTGCCAGCAGCCAATTTGGGGCAACCAGAGATACGCAGTATTTT. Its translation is CASSQFGATRDTQYF. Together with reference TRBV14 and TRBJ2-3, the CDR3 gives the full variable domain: EAGVTQFPSHSVIEKGQTVTLRCDPISGHDNLYWYRRVMGKEIKFLLHFVKESKQDESGMPNNRFLAERTGGTYSTLKVQPAELEDSGVYFCASSQFGATRDTQYFGPGTRLTVL.

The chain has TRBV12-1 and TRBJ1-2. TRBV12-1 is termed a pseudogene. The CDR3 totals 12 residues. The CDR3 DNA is TGTGCCAGCAGCTTTTTCACCTATGGCTACACCTTC. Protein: CASSFFTYGYTF.